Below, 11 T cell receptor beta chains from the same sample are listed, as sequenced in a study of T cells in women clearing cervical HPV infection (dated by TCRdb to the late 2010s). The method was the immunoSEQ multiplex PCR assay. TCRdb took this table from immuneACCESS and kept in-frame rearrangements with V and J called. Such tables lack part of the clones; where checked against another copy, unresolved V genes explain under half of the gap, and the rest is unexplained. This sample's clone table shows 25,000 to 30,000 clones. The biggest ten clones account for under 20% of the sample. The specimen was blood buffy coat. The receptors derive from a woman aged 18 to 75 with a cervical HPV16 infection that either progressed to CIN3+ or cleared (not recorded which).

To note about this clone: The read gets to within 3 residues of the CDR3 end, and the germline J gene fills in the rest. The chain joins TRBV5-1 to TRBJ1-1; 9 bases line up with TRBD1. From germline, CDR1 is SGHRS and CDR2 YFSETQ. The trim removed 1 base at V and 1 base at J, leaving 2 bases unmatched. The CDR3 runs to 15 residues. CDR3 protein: CASSLTGGWNTEAFF. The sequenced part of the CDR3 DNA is TGCGCCAGCAGCTTGACAGGGGGCTGGAACACTGAA.

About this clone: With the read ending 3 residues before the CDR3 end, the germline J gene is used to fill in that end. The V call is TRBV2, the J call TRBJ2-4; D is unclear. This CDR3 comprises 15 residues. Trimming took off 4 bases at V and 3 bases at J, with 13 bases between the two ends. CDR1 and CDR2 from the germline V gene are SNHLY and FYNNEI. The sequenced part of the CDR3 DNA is TGTGCCAGCAGTGGAGCCCAACAGTTCAAAAACATT. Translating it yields CASSGAQQFKNI. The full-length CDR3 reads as CASSGAQQFKNIQYF.

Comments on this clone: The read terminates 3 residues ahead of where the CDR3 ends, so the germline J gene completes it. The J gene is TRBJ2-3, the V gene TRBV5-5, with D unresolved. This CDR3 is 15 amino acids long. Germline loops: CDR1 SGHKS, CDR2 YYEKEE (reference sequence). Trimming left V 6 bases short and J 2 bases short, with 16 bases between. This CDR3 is CASTYYTLHTDTQYF. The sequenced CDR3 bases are TGTGCCAGCACCTATTATACTCTCCACACAGATACG.

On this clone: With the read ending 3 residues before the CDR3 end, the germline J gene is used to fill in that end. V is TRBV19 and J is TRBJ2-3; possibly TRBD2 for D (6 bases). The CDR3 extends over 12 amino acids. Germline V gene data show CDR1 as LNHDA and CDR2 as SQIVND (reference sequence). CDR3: CATKPPGETQYF. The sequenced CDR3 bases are TGTGCCACTAAACCACCGGGGGAGACG.

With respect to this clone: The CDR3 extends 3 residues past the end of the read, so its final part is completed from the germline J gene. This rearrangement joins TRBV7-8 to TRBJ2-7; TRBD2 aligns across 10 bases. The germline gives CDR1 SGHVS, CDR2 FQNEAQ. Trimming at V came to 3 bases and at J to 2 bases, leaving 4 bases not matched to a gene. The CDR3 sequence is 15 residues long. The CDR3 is CASSFPSGGAYEQYF. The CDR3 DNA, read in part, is TGTGCCAGCAGCTTCCCTAGCGGGGGAGCCTACGAG.

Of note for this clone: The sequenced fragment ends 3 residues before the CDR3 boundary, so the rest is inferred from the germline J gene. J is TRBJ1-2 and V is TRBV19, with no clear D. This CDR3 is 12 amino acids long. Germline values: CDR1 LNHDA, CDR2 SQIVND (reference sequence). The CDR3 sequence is CASSSNQIPYTF. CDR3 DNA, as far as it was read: TGTGCCAGTTCCTCTAATCAAATCCCC.

CDR3 amino acids: CASSPVDRVGTGELFF. The DNA read from the CDR3 is TGTGCCAGCAGTCCGGTGGACAGGGTGGGGACCGGGGAG. This chain links TRBV7-3 with TRBJ2-2; TRBD1 agrees at 8 bases. The sequenced fragment ends 3 residues before the CDR3 boundary, so the rest is inferred from the germline J gene. Per the germline V gene, CDR1 is SGHTA and CDR2 is FQGTGA. The V segment lost 6 bases and the J segment 5 bases; nucleotides outside the gene matches: 11. The CDR3 totals 16 residues. Drawing the rest from reference TRBV7-3 and TRBJ2-2, the complete variable domain is GAGVSQTPSNKVTEKGKYVELRCDPISGHTALYWYRQSLGQGPEFLIYFQGTGAADDSGLPNDRFFAVRPEGSVSTLKIQRTERGDSAVYLCASSPVDRVGTGELFFGEGSRLTVL.

The CDR3 bases that were read are TGTGCCAGTAGTATAGGGTGGTCTATTAGC. Its translation: CASSIGWSIS. The CDR3 reads in full as CASSIGWSISYTF. The rearrangement uses TRBV19 and TRBJ1-2; no firm D call. The CDR3 end falls 3 residues outside the read, so it is completed with the germline J gene. CDR1 and CDR2 from the germline V gene are LNHDA and SQIVND (reference sequence). The CDR3 runs to 13 residues.

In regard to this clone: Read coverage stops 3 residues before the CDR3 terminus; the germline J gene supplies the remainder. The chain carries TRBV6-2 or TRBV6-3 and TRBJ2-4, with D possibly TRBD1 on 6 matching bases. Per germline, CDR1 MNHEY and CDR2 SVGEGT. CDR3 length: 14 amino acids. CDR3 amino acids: CASSQDSSYQPQYF. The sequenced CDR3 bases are TGTGCCAGCAGTCAGGACAGTTCATACCAGCCT.

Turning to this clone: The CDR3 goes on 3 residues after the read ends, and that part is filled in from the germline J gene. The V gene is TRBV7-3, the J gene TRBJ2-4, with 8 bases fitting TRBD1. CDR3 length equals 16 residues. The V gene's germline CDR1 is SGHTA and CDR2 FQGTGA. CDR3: CASSSPGTGIRGGQYF. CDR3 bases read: TGTGCCAGCAGCTCACCCGGGACAGGAATACGGGGCGGT.

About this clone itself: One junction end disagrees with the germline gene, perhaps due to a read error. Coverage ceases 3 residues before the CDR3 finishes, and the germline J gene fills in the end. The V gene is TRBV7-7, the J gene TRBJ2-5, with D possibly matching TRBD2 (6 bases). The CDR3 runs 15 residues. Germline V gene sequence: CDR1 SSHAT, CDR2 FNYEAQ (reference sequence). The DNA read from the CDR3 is TGTGCTAGCAGCTTAGGCGGGGCCTACCGAGAGACC. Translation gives CASSLGGAYRET. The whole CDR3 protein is CASSLGGAYRETQYF.